Listed below are T cell receptor beta chains from one sample, sequenced in a study of CD8 T cells in ankylosing spondylitis. Each CDR3 protein gets one entry after TCRdb re-called the 5' RACE reads with MiXCR. This table holds fewer than 350,000 distinct CDR3 sequences, roughly 10% found once. Specimen: blood, either unsorted or a sorted T cell fraction (not recorded which). The receptors shown here come from a female donor with ankylosing spondylitis or in good health (not recorded which). The CDR3 runs from the conserved cysteine through the conserved F or W. The D gene is left open where the match is weak. Part of the rows lack a size; the others show once, few, many or a class for expanded clones.

>TRBJ2-5|TRBV4-2|many|.
CASTTSQGEMGTQYF
TGTGCCAGCACAACCTCACAGGGCGAGATGGGGACCCAGTACTTC
>TRBJ2-5|TRBV5-1|many|.
CATRRGDETETQYF
TGCGCCACCCGGAGAGGTGACGAGACAGAGACCCAGTACTTC
>TRBJ1-2|TRBV20-1|many|.
CSARMRERDNYGYTF
TGCAGTGCTAGGATGAGGGAAAGGGATAACTATGGCTACACCTTC
>TRBJ1-5|TRBV5-1|many|.
CASSLNAGRGQPQHF
TGCGCCAGCAGCTTGAATGCAGGGAGGGGTCAGCCCCAGCATTTT
>TRBJ1-6|TRBV2|many|.
CASTGTPSPLHF
TGTGCCAGCACTGGGACCCCTTCGCCCCTCCACTTT
>TRBJ2-7|TRBV20-1|many|TRBD2
CSARDLLAGDYEQYF
TGCAGTGCTAGAGATCTACTAGCGGGCGACTACGAGCAGTACTTC
>TRBJ2-1|TRBV7-2|.|TRBD2
CASSLSQREGLEQFF
TGTGCCAGCAGCTTATCCCAGCGGGAGGGACTTGAGCAGTTCTTC
>TRBJ2-5|TRBV20-1|.|.
CSAVPPETQYF
TGCAGTGCGGTCCCCCCGGAGACCCAGTACTTC
>TRBJ1-5|TRBV6-1|many|.
CASSSGFSNQPQHF
TGTGCCAGCAGCTCAGGGTTCTCAAATCAGCCCCAGCATTTT
>TRBJ1-5|TRBV28|many|TRBD1
CASSLWTGGDQPQHF
TGTGCCAGCAGTTTATGGACAGGGGGCGATCAGCCCCAGCATTTT
>TRBJ2-3|TRBV18|few|.
CASSLAASSTDTQYF
TGTGCCAGCTCCTTGGCGGCCTCTAGCACAGATACGCAGTATTTT
>TRBJ2-2|TRBV7-6|.|.
CASSLLRAAGELFF
TGTGCCAGCAGCTTGCTCCGGGCGGCCGGGGAGCTGTTTTTT
>TRBJ2-5|TRBV5-1|.|.
CASTSGEGRRETQYF
TGCGCCAGCACGTCGGGAGAAGGCAGGAGAGAGACCCAGTACTTC
>TRBJ2-7|TRBV12-3/TRBV12-4|many|.
CASSLAQDYEQYF
TGTGCCAGCAGTTTAGCACAAGATTACGAGCAGTACTTC
>TRBJ1-3|TRBV20-1|many|.
CSASDHRGFSGNTIYF
TGCAGTGCTAGTGACCACAGAGGCTTCTCTGGAAACACCATATATTTT
>TRBJ2-7|TRBV7-9|.|TRBD1
CASLPGTGSYEPYF
TGTGCCTCACTTCCCGGGACAGGCTCCTACGAGCCGTACTTC
>TRBJ1-5|TRBV6-2/TRBV6-3|.|TRBD1
CASSFGDRGNQPQHF
TGTGCCAGCAGTTTTGGGGACAGGGGCAATCAGCCCCAGCATTTT
>TRBJ2-4|TRBV20-1|many|TRBD2
CSARDMRERNIQYF
TGCAGTGCTAGAGATATGCGGGAGAGGAACATTCAGTACTTC
>TRBJ1-2|TRBV20-1|.|.
CSARVLDTSNYGYTF
TGCAGTGCTAGAGTTTTAGACACTTCTAACTATGGCTACACCTTC
>TRBJ2-5|TRBV29-1|many|.
CSVDGGSETQYF
TGCAGCGTTGACGGAGGGTCGGAGACCCAGTACTTC
>TRBJ2-7|TRBV20-1|few|TRBD1
CSARRQGGSYEQYF
TGCAGTGCTAGGAGACAGGGGGGCTCCTACGAGCAGTACTTC
>TRBJ2-5|TRBV7-3|few|.
CASSSAGTTYQETQYF
TGTGCCAGCAGCTCCGCCGGGACAACGTACCAAGAGACCCAGTACTTC
>TRBJ2-3|TRBV25-1|few|.
CASSESRVQDTQYF
TGTGCCAGCAGTGAGTCCAGGGTCCAGGATACGCAGTATTTT
>TRBJ2-3|TRBV5-1|few|.
CASATSPSSTDTQYF
TGCGCCAGCGCAACAAGTCCCTCTAGCACAGATACGCAGTATTTT
>TRBJ2-1|TRBV20-1|many|TRBD2
CSARELATANEQFF
TGCAGTGCTAGAGAACTAGCGACCGCCAATGAGCAGTTCTTC
>TRBJ1-5|TRBV5-5|many|.
CASSFSGDTNQPQHF
TGTGCCAGCAGCTTCTCCGGGGACACTAATCAGCCCCAGCATTTT
>TRBJ2-3|TRBV20-1|many|TRBD2
CSALSGGGDTQYF
TGCAGTGCCCTCAGCGGGGGGGGAGATACGCAGTATTTT
>TRBJ1-1|TRBV5-1|many|.
CASRTTGTHEAFF
TGCGCCAGCAGAACGACGGGGACCCATGAAGCTTTCTTT
>TRBJ1-1|TRBV7-9|many|TRBD1
CASTPPAGTAKTEAFF
TGTGCCAGCACCCCCCCTGCCGGGACAGCCAAGACTGAAGCTTTCTTT
>TRBJ2-3|TRBV29-1|.|.
CSFLRGDTQYF
TGCAGCTTCCTCAGGGGAGATACGCAGTATTTT
>TRBJ2-3|TRBV5-1|many|TRBD2
CASTSGGTDTQYF
TGCGCCAGCACTAGCGGGGGCACAGATACGCAGTATTTT
>TRBJ2-2|TRBV7-2|once|TRBD1
CARSGRTGPAGVLFF
TGTGCCAGGAGCGGCCGGACAGGACCGGCCGGGGTGCTGTTTTTT
>TRBJ2-3|TRBV10-3|many|TRBD2
CAIRFNRDPGGDTQYF
TGTGCCATCAGGTTTAACCGGGACCCGGGGGGAGATACGCAGTATTTT
>TRBJ2-1|TRBV5-1|many|.
CASSLGVGRYNEQFF
TGCGCCAGCAGCTTGGGGGTAGGCAGGTACAATGAGCAGTTCTTC
>TRBJ2-1|TRBV3-1|.|.
CASSQEDRNNEQFF
TGTGCCAGCAGCCAAGAGGACAGAAACAATGAGCAGTTCTTC
>TRBJ2-2|TRBV5-1|many|.
CASSLAAEWKIANTGELFF
TGCGCCAGCAGCTTGGCGGCCGAGTGGAAGATAGCGAACACCGGGGAGCTGTTTTTT
>TRBJ2-5|TRBV28|many|.
CASSLGLRGGEETQYF
TGTGCCAGCAGTTTGGGGCTGAGGGGGGGGGAAGAGACCCAGTACTTC
>TRBJ1-4|TRBV20-1|many|.
CSAPLVGGEKLFF
TGCAGTGCTCCGTTGGTTGGAGGTGAAAAACTGTTTTTT
>TRBJ2-5|TRBV3-1|few|TRBD2
CASSQGGLAGVGKTQYF
TGTGCCAGCAGCCAAGGTGGACTAGCGGGGGTAGGAAAGACCCAGTACTTC
>TRBJ2-1|TRBV12-3/TRBV12-4|many|.
CASSFGEQFF
TGTGCCAGCAGTTTCGGTGAGCAGTTCTTC
>TRBJ2-1|TRBV20-1|many|.
CSARRESQIYNEQFF
TGCAGTGCTAGGAGGGAGAGCCAGATCTACAATGAGCAGTTCTTC
>TRBJ2-5|TRBV4-1|many|.
CASSQDWGETQYF
TGCGCCAGCAGCCAAGATTGGGGGGAGACCCAGTACTTC
>TRBJ2-1|TRBV5-1|many|TRBD2
CASSLAREGEQFF
TGCGCCAGCAGCTTGGCGCGGGAGGGTGAGCAGTTCTTC
>TRBJ2-3|TRBV11-1|few|TRBD2
CASSLNSGKRGATDTQYF
TGTGCCAGCAGCTTAAATAGTGGGAAGCGGGGGGCCACAGATACGCAGTATTTT
>TRBJ2-5|TRBV29-1|many|TRBD1
CSGRRQGTLETQYF
TGCAGCGGCAGGAGACAGGGGACGTTAGAGACCCAGTACTTC
>TRBJ2-2|TRBV7-9|.|.
CAGRFRGSDTGELFF
TGTGCCGGACGGTTCCGAGGGTCTGACACCGGGGAGCTGTTTTTT
>TRBJ2-2|TRBV11-2|.|TRBD2
CASSSLAGRTGELFF
TGTGCCAGCAGCTCACTAGCGGGACGGACCGGGGAGCTGTTTTTT
>TRBJ2-1|TRBV7-2|many|.
CASSNRDGLYNEQFF
TGTGCCAGCAGCAACCGGGACGGGTTGTACAATGAGCAGTTCTTC
>TRBJ1-6|TRBV5-5|many|.
CASTLSQSSYNSPLHF
TGTGCCAGCACCTTGAGTCAGAGCTCCTATAATTCACCCCTCCACTTT
>TRBJ2-1|TRBV6-2/TRBV6-3|many|.
CASSQTHYNEQFF
TGTGCCAGCAGCCAAACCCACTACAATGAGCAGTTCTTC
>TRBJ2-7|TRBV20-1|.|.
CSASSRWGDSSYEQYF
TGCAGTGCTAGCTCTCGATGGGGAGATAGCTCCTACGAGCAGTACTTC
>TRBJ1-2|TRBV12-3/TRBV12-4|many|.
CASALFAGGPSSSYGYTF
TGTGCCAGCGCCTTATTTGCAGGAGGGCCCTCTTCTAGCTATGGCTACACCTTC
>TRBJ1-2|TRBV9|many|TRBD1
CASSRDRNDGYTF
TGTGCCAGCAGCCGGGACAGAAACGATGGCTACACCTTC
>TRBJ2-2|TRBV20-1|many|.
CSARDPVRRGSTGELFF
TGCAGTGCTAGAGATCCGGTTCGAAGGGGTTCCACCGGGGAGCTGTTTTTT